This TCR beta chain was captured by sequencing in a study of cytomegalovirus exposure and HLA in healthy donors. Turning to the study itself: The study placed about 86% of its approximately 400 genotyped donors in the Caucasian-associated ancestry cluster. Study observations and caveats: Specific recognition of CMV antigens was confirmed in vitro for three chains (all CMV-associated). V- and J-gene trimming in TCR beta was tied to a missense DCLRE1C variant by an analysis performed later.

The V gene lost 4 bases and the J gene lost 2 bases, with 12 bases spanning the gap. This CDR3 region has 14 residues. The germline V gene encodes CDR1 MNHEY and CDR2 SVGAGI. PCR involved 60 Vbeta and 13 Jbeta primers. Produced via immunoSEQ multiplex PCR; TCRdb's table is partial and in-frame only. The profile shows 90,000 to 100,000 clones, around 80% of them singletons. In this sample, this clone turned up once. Its antigen is still unknown. J is TRBJ2-7 and V is TRBV6-5; D may be TRBD2 (5 bases). The specimen sequenced was PBMCs. This clonotype originated in a man in his 60s in good health and CMV-seropositive. CDR3 DNA sequence: TGTGCCAGCAGTTCGGACTCTTGGGCCTACGAGCAGTACTTC. It codes for CASSSDSWAYEQYF.